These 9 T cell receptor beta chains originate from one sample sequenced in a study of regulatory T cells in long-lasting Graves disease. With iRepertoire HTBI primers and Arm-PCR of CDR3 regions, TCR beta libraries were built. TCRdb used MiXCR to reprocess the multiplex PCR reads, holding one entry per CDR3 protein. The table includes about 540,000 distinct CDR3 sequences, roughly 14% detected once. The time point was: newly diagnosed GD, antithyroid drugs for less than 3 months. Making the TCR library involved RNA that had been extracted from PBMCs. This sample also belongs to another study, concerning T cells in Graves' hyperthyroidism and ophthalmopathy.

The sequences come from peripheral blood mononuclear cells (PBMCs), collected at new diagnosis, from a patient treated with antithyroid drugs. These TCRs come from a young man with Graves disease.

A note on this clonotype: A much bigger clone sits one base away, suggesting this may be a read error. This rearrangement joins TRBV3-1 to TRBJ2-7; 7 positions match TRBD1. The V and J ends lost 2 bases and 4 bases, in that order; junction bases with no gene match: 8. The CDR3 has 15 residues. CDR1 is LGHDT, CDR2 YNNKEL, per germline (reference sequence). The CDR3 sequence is CASSQSEGAAYEQYF. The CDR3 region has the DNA TGTGCCAGCAGCCAAAGTGAGGGGGCGGCTTACGAGCAGTACTTC.

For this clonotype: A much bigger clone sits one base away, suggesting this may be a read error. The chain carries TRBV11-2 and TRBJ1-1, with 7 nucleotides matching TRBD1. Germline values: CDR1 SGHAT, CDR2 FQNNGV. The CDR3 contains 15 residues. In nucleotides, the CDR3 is TGTCCCAGCAGTGGTTGGGGACAGCCGAACACTGAAGCTTTCTTT. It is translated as CPSSGWGQPNTEAFF.

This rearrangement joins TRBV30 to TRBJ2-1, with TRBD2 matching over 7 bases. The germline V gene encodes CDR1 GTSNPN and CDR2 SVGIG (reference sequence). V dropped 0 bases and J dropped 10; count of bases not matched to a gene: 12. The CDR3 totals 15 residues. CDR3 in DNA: TGTGCCTGGAGTGTACTAGGGGAGGGGTTCGGGGAGCAGTTCTTC. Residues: CAWSVLGEGFGEQFF.

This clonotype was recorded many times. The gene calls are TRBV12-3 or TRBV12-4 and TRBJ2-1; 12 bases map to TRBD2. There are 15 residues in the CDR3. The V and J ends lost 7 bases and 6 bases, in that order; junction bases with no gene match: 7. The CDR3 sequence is CASNLAGGVSNEQFF. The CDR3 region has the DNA TGTGCCAGCAACCTAGCGGGAGGGGTAAGCAATGAGCAGTTCTTC.

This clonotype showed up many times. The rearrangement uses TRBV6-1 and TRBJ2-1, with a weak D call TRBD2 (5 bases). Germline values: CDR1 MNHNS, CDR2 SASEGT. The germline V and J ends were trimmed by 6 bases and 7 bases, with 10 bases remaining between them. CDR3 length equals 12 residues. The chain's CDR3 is CASSPGLNEQFF. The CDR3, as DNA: TGTGCCAGCAGCCCCGGACTTAATGAGCAGTTCTTC.

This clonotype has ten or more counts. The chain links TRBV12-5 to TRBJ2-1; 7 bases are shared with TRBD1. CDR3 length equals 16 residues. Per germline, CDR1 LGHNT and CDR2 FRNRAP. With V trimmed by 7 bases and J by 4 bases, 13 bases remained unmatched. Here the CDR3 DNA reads TGTGCTAGTGAACGATCACGGGACAGCATTTACAATGAGCAGTTCTTC. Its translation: CASERSRDSIYNEQFF. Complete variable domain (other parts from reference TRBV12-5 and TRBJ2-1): DARVTQTPRHKVTEMGQEVTMRCQPILGHNTVFWYRQTMMQGLELLAYFRNRAPLDDSGMPKDRFSAEMPDATLATLKIQPSEPRDSAVYFCASERSRDSIYNEQFFGPGTRLTVL.

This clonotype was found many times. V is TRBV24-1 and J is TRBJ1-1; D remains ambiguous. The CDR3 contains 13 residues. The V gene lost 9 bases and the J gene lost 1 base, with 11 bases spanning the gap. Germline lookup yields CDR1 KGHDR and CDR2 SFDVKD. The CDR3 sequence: CATAPDGNTEAFF. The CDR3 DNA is TGTGCCACCGCCCCGGACGGGAACACTGAAGCTTTCTTT.

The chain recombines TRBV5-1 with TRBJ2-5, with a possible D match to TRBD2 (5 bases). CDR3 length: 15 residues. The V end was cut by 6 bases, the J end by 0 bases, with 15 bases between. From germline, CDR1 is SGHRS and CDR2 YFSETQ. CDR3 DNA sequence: TGCGCCAGCACTCACACAAGCGGCAACCAAGAGACCCAGTACTTC. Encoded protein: CASTHTSGNQETQYF.

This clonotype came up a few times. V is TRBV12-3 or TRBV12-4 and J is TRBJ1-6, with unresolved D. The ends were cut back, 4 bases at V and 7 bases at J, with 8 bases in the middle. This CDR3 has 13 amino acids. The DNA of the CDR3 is TGTGCCAGCAGTTACAGAACCAATTCACCCCTCCACTTT. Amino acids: CASSYRTNSPLHF.